The 2 T cell receptor beta chains reported below all come from one sample, sequenced in a study of cytomegalovirus exposure and HLA in healthy donors. The PCR ran on 60 Vbeta and 13 Jbeta primers. Sequenced by immunoSEQ multiplex PCR; TCRdb stores in-frame clones only, minus some. This sample has roughly 170,000 clones, with roughly 84% found just once. The sample comprised PBMCs. These TCRs come from a girl aged 2 to 9 in good health and CMV-seropositive.

The chain uses TRBV12-5 and TRBJ2-1, with TRBD1 identical over 11 bases. Germline trimming cut 6 bases from V and 6 bases from J; bases unmatched to any gene: 7. The CDR3 consists of 15 residues. Germline CDR1 LGHNT, CDR2 FRNRAP. The DNA for the CDR3 is TGTGCTAGTGGCACCGGGACAGGGGGTTCCAATGAGCAGTTCTTC. Protein: CASGTGTGGSNEQFF. Drawing the rest from reference TRBV12-5 and TRBJ2-1, the complete variable domain is DARVTQTPRHKVTEMGQEVTMRCQPILGHNTVFWYRQTMMQGLELLAYFRNRAPLDDSGMPKDRFSAEMPDATLATLKIQPSEPRDSAVYFCASGTGTGGSNEQFFGPGTRLTVL.

Concerning this clone: Other DNA sequences in the same sample also yield this CDR3. This chain joins TRBV28 and TRBJ2-1; 14 bases are a match to TRBD2. Losses at the gene ends were 1 base for V and 9 bases for J; bases not matched to a gene: 8. CDR1 and CDR2 from the germline V gene are MDHEN and SYDVKM. This CDR3 comprises 17 residues. CDR3 sequence (DNA): TGTGCCAGCAGTTTATCAGGACTAGCGGGAGGTTATGGTGAGCAGTTCTTC. Translated: CASSLSGLAGGYGEQFF.